These 2 T cell receptor beta chains were all obtained from the same sample, sequenced in a study of blood T cell repertoires in COVID-19. Assay: immunoSEQ multiplex PCR; the TCRdb copy retains only in-frame clones and omits some. The data show a few hundred thousand clones, about 90% seen once. What was sequenced was peripheral blood. The source is a man between 18 and 29 years old with active or convalescent COVID-19.

This sequence joins TRBV6-5 and TRBJ2-1; 8 bases line up with TRBD2. The CDR3 loop spans 13 amino acids. Losses at the gene ends were 5 bases for V and 10 bases for J; bases not matched to a gene: 7. Per germline, CDR1 MNHEY and CDR2 SVGAGI. This CDR3 is CASSTLSGNEQFF. The CDR3 DNA follows: TGTGCCAGCAGTACGCTTAGCGGGAACGAGCAGTTCTTC.

V usage is TRBV5-1 and J usage is TRBJ2-1; TRBD2 matches at 13 bases. Germline lookup yields CDR1 SGHRS and CDR2 YFSETQ. V was pared by 6 bases and J by 1 base, with 4 bases of the junction left unmatched. This CDR3 has 16 amino acids. In DNA, the CDR3 is TGCGCCAGCAACGGACTAGCGGGGGATTCCTACAATGAGCAGTTCTTC. It yields the protein CASNGLAGDSYNEQFF.